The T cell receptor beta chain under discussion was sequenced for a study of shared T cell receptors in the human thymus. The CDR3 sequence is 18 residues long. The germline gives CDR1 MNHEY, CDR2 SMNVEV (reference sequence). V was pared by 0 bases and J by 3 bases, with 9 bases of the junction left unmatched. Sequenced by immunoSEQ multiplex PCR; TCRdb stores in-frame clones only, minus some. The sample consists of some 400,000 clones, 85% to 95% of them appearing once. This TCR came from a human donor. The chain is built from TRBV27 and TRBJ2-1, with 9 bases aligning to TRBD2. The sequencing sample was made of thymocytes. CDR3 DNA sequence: TGTGCCAGCAGTTTATCGCCTAGCGGGAAAAGAAACTACAATGAGCAGTTCTTC. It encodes CASSLSPSGKRNYNEQFF.